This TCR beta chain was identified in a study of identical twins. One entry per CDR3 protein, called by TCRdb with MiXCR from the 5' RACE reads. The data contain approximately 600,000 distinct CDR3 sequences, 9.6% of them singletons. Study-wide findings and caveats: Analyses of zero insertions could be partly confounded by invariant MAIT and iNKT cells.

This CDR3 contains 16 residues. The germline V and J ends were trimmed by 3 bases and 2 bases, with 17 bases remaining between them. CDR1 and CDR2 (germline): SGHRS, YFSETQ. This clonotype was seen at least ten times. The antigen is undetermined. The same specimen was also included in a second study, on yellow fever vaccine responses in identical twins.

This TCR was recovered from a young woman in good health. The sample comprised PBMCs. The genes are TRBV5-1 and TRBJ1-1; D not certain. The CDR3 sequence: CASSWATVGSNTEAFF. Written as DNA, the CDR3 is TGCGCCAGCAGCTGGGCTACTGTGGGGAGTAACACTGAAGCTTTCTTT.